This TCR beta chain was captured in a study of beta chain features in type 1 diabetes (dated by TCRdb to the late 2010s). Background for the entire study: Mean age, gender distribution, total cell number and subset yield did not differ between patients and healthy donors. Naive and central memory subsets were obtained from all 30 or so donors, but regulatory and stem cell-like memory subsets were isolated from only 8 patients and 8 healthy donors. In the study, TCRB repertoires of sorted circulating CD4+ T cell subsets from recently diagnosed type 1 diabetes patients were compared with those of matched healthy donors. A total of over 95,000,000 sorted cells were examined across all samples, and RNA yield correlated strongly with the number of cells per subset.

Worth noting for this clone: Its antigen is not yet known. No much larger clone exists at a distance of one base, and base qualities are not known.

Each donor gave one peripheral blood draw, roughly 120 mL on average, collected into heparinised tubes. Using a panel that included CD45RO, CCR7, CD25, CD127, CD95 and CD27, naive, central memory, regulatory and stem cell-like memory CD4+ T cells were sorted on a BD FACSAria II. A purity above 95% was achieved for all sorted populations. Right away, PBMCs were isolated by Lymphoprep density gradient centrifugation and were stained directly, with no culture step. So that batch effects would be minimized, each experiment stained and sorted samples in pairs, pairing one healthy donor with one patient. Results and caveats for the whole study, not just this receptor: Because cDNA rather than genomic DNA was sequenced, highly expressing activated cells could have been over-represented, although no difference in activation and CD3 levels was found between groups. PCR may preferentially amplify shorter templates, but because patient and control samples were amplified and corrected together, any resulting skew would affect both groups equally. Naive, central memory and regulatory TCRB repertoires appeared to be more alike among patients than among healthy donors. Only small numbers of individuals were included in the HLA sub-analyses, which left unresolved whether HLA type had any influence on TCRB rearrangement. A moderate but significant shortening of TCRB CDR3 length was observed in type 1 diabetes patients in all four CD4+ subsets. Fewer insertions and more nucleotide deletions at VDJ recombination sites were observed in patients with type 1 diabetes, implying thymic rearrangement abnormalities.

The CDR3 spans 14 residues, from the cysteine through the phenylalanine. The CDR3 DNA has 42 bases and is translated from base 1. The junction shows trimming of 1 base on V and 5 bases on J, and the gene matches do not reach 4 bases of it. Looking up the germline V gene (reference sequence) yields CDR1 LNHDA and CDR2 SQIVND. All of the isolated RNA was reverse transcribed with the High Capacity cDNA Reverse Transcription Kit, so expressed TCRB transcripts were sequenced. Naive, central memory and regulatory T cell samples underwent deep immunoSEQ sequencing, averaging about 3.57 million total reads per sample. Sorted cells were lysed in RLT buffer and RNA was extracted with DNase-treated RNeasy Micro or Mini kits, depending on cell number. Each cell subset was processed on its own to prevent cross-contamination, while patient and healthy donor samples were processed together. The immunoSEQ multiplex PCR was used to amplify TCRB sequences from cDNA, generating 87-bp fragments that spanned the CDR3 region. Sequencing of the amplicons was done on the Illumina HiSeq platform. Per the authors' processing: PCR bias was corrected computationally using synthetic template baselines, and reads within Hamming distance 2 were collapsed, with unmergeable singletons discarded. By aligning reads against IMGT, V, D and J genes, CDR3 length, and insertions or deletions at six rearrangement sites were assigned. Within each subset, clonotype counts were normalized to sorted cell number, after which true diversity and Gini coefficients were computed with the tcR R package. The overlap coefficient, calculated on TCRB nucleotide sequences, was used to quantify repertoire sharing. Out-of-frame TCRB sequences from naive cells were analyzed as a proxy for the pre-selection repertoire. The table comes from immuneACCESS by way of TCRdb, which keeps in-frame sequences with V and J called. Part of the clones is missing from these tables; in studies checked, under half for an unresolved V gene and the rest for unknown reasons. That table is the source of V, J and clone size, and D and trimming were worked out from the DNA. The sample has just over 600,000 clones on record, about 14% of them singletons. Together, the top ten hold approximately 0.087% of the sample.

The TCR comes from a young man in good health. The chain is made from TRBV19 and TRBJ2-7, and 8 junctional nucleotides match TRBD1. Material: naive CD4+ T cells from blood. Taken with the paper, the label for cell subset or site translates to: true naive CD4+ T cells. Here the CDR3 is given as CASSIGQGADEQYF. The bases read TGTGCCAGTAGTATAGGGCAGGGGGCCGACGAGCAGTACTTC.